This TCR beta chain was profiled in a study of CXCR3-negative and CXCR3-positive naive CD8 T cells. As for this clonotype: Its antigen is unidentified.

Researchers reported sorting every CD8+ T cell subset in triplicate, roughly 300,000 cells per sort. Naive cells were sorted as CD45RO-, CCR7+, CD27+ and CD95-. This CDR3 contains 12 residues. Study-wide results and limits: Naive CXCR3-positive and CXCR3-negative cells shared similar TRBV-TRBJ usage, unlike memory cells. The level of CXCR3 expression partially decreased after cryopreservation; the majority of assays used fresh PBMCs.

TRB cDNA was prepared as libraries by UMI-labeled 5' RACE. TCRdb derives one entry per CDR3 protein from the 5' RACE reads, leaving out DNA. The sample shows some 130,000 distinct CDR3 sequences, and roughly 0.3% sits with its ten largest clones. The clonotype comes from a human donor in good health. Some clones in this sample may be carry-over from other donors' samples. The sample taken for sequencing was naive CXCR3- CD8+ T cells from blood. Subset noted: CD45RO-CCR7+CD27+CD95- naive CD8+ T cells lacking CXCR3 (TNR3-). The chain recombines TRBV12-3 or TRBV12-4 with TRBJ1-2. The CDR3 sequence: CATSHQNYGYTF.